These T cell receptor beta chains were read from a single sample in a study of T cells after yellow fever vaccination. One entry per CDR3 protein results from TCRdb running MiXCR on the 5' RACE reads. Of over 250,000 distinct CDR3 sequences listed, roughly 5.6% are singletons. The sample here was CD4+ T cells sorted from PBMCs, taken on the day of the yellow fever booster vaccination. The receptor set was obtained from a man younger than 30 who received the YFV17D yellow fever vaccine. Each CDR3 is given with its conserved first and last residue. Each record gives: V gene, clone size, J gene, D gene, CDR3 protein, CDR3 DNA. D genes are given only for firm matches. Clone size is stated in some rows and not others, as once, few, many or a class when expanded.

TRBV19	.	TRBJ2-3	TRBD1	CASARDRVGDTQYF	TGTGCCAGCGCCCGGGACAGGGTGGGAGATACGCAGTATTTT
TRBV20-1	many	TRBJ1-2	TRBD1	CSAFTTGAYGYTF	TGCAGTGCTTTTACGACAGGGGCCTATGGCTACACCTTC
TRBV5-1	many	TRBJ2-2	.	CASSLAGEPTGELFF	TGCGCCAGCAGCTTGGCAGGGGAGCCTACCGGGGAGCTGTTTTTT
TRBV4-3	many	TRBJ2-6	.	CASSQGPSGANVLTF	TGCGCCAGCAGCCAAGGACCCTCTGGGGCCAACGTCCTGACTTTC
TRBV6-5	few	TRBJ2-1	TRBD2	CASRSGGAAYNEQFF	TGTGCCAGCAGAAGCGGGGGGGCGGCCTACAATGAGCAGTTCTTC
TRBV6-1	.	TRBJ1-2	.	CASSGRVVYGYTF	TGTGCCAGCAGTGGGAGGGTAGTCTATGGCTACACCTTC
TRBV5-1	.	TRBJ2-1	TRBD2	CASSLVPTSGGDNEQFF	TGCGCCAGCAGCTTGGTGCCGACTAGCGGGGGGGACAATGAGCAGTTCTTC
TRBV18	.	TRBJ2-7	.	CASSPRSGVYEQYF	TGTGCCAGCTCACCCCGCTCGGGAGTCTACGAGCAGTACTTC
TRBV20-1	many	TRBJ2-7	.	CSARTIGGRRRLGEQYF	TGCAGTGCTAGAACCATTGGGGGCAGGAGACGGCTAGGGGAGCAGTACTTC
TRBV4-3	.	TRBJ2-3	.	CASSQEYPESAQYF	TGCGCCAGCAGCCAAGAATACCCTGAAAGTGCGCAGTATTTT
TRBV7-3	.	TRBJ2-2	.	CASSPQGGELFF	TGTGCCAGCAGCCCCCAGGGGGGGGAGCTGTTTTTT
TRBV5-4	.	TRBJ2-3	.	CASSTEFNRGADTQYF	TGTGCCAGCAGCACCGAGTTCAACCGCGGCGCAGATACGCAGTATTTT
TRBV30	few	TRBJ2-3	TRBD2	CAWREASGGPNTQYF	TGTGCCTGGAGAGAGGCTAGCGGGGGGCCTAATACGCAGTATTTT
TRBV29-1	.	TRBJ2-7	.	CSAGFQTYEQYF	TGCAGCGCCGGGTTCCAGACCTACGAGCAGTACTTC
TRBV12-3/TRBV12-4	.	TRBJ1-2	TRBD1	CASSFRQGQGDGYTF	TGTGCCAGCAGTTTTAGACAGGGGCAGGGAGATGGCTACACCTTC
TRBV3-1	few	TRBJ2-6	.	CASSQLPGYGANVLTF	TGTGCCAGCAGCCAGCTACCAGGGTATGGGGCCAACGTCCTGACTTTC
TRBV5-1	.	TRBJ2-5	.	CASSLGPLGAQETQYF	TGCGCCAGCAGCTTGGGACCCCTTGGGGCCCAAGAGACCCAGTACTTC
TRBV6-6	few	TRBJ1-1	.	CASLSPLSVNTEAFF	TGTGCCAGCCTCTCTCCCCTCAGTGTTAACACTGAAGCTTTCTTT
TRBV5-1	.	TRBJ2-2	.	CASSLGFPGAGELFF	TGCGCCAGCAGCTTGGGTTTCCCAGGGGCCGGGGAGCTGTTTTTT
TRBV11-2	few	TRBJ1-2	.	CASRGGNSDRNYGYTF	TGTGCCAGCAGAGGGGGGAACTCGGACAGAAACTATGGCTACACCTTC
TRBV15	.	TRBJ2-1	.	CATSRGQVRGNEQFF	TGTGCCACCAGCAGAGGACAGGTACGAGGCAATGAGCAGTTCTTC
TRBV7-9	many	TRBJ1-1	.	CASSLAEGTRRAFF	TGTGCCAGCAGCTTAGCGGAGGGGACCAGGCGGGCTTTCTTT
TRBV7-2	.	TRBJ1-5	TRBD1	CASSRDRGYQPRHF	TGTGCCAGCAGCCGGGACAGGGGATATCAGCCCCGGCATTTT
TRBV7-2	many	TRBJ2-7	.	CASSLAPLEQYF	TGTGCCAGCAGCTTAGCCCCCCTCGAGCAGTACTTC
TRBV15	few	TRBJ2-3	.	CATSRGGGLTSTDTQYF	TGTGCCACCAGCAGGGGCGGAGGACTTACTAGCACAGATACGCAGTATTTT
TRBV20-1	few	TRBJ2-3	TRBD1	CSAPSDRGTDTQYF	TGCAGTGCTCCCTCGGACAGGGGCACAGATACGCAGTATTTT
TRBV7-2	.	TRBJ2-5	.	CASSFPSWAQYF	TGTGCCAGCAGCTTCCCGAGTTGGGCCCAGTACTTC
TRBV4-2	many	TRBJ2-2	.	CASSSTGTSANTGELFF	TGTGCCAGCAGCTCGACCGGGACATCCGCGAACACCGGGGAGCTGTTTTTT
TRBV19	.	TRBJ2-5	.	CASSSQKETQYF	TGTGCCAGTAGTTCGCAGAAAGAGACCCAGTACTTC
TRBV6-2/TRBV6-3	.	TRBJ2-3	.	CASSYTNQRDTQYF	TGTGCCAGCAGTTACACGAACCAGAGGGATACGCAGTATTTT
TRBV5-1	few	TRBJ1-1	.	CASSFDRMNTEAFF	TGCGCCAGCAGCTTCGACAGAATGAACACTGAAGCTTTCTTT
TRBV5-4	.	TRBJ2-4	.	CASSLGGSQNIQYF	TGTGCCAGCAGCTTGGGAGGGTCCCAAAACATTCAGTACTTC
TRBV18	.	TRBJ2-1	.	CASSPSGGPGLGQFF	TGTGCCAGCTCACCATCGGGGGGCCCCGGTCTTGGGCAGTTCTTC
TRBV29-1	.	TRBJ2-5	.	CSVRDWGRPGETQYF	TGCAGCGTGCGCGACTGGGGGCGCCCCGGGGAGACCCAGTACTTC
TRBV18	.	TRBJ1-6	TRBD1	CASSEGALQNSPLHF	TGTGCCAGTTCCGAGGGGGCCCTCCAAAATTCACCCCTCCACTTT